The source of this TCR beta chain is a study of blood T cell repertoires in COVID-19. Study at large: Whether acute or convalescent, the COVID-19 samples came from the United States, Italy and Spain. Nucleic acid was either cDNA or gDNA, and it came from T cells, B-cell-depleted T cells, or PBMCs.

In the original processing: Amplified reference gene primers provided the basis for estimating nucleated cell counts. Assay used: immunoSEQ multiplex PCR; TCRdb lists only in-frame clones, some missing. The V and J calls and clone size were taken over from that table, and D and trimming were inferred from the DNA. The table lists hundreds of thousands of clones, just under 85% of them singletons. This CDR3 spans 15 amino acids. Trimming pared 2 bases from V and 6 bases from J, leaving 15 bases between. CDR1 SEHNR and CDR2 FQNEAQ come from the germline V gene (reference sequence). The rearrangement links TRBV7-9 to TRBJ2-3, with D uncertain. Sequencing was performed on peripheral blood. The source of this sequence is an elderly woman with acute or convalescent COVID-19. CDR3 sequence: CASSLSSSGPDTQYF. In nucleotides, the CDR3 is TGTGCCAGCAGCTTATCTTCTTCAGGTCCCGATACGCAGTATTTT.